One and the same sample provided the 28 T cell receptor beta chains below, sequenced in a study of blood T cell repertoires in COVID-19. Sequencing was performed with immunoSEQ multiplex PCR; in TCRdb, only in-frame clones are kept and a portion is missing. The table records approximately 100,000 clones, under 90% of them present only once. The sequencing input was peripheral blood. All receptors come from a woman aged 60-70 years with acute or convalescent COVID-19.

The chain has TRBV7-9 and TRBJ1-2; TRBD1 matches at 10 bases. After removal of 4 bases from V and 8 bases from J, the junction contained 7 bases not matched to a gene. CDR3 length: 14 amino acids. Germline V gene lookup returns CDR1 SEHNR and CDR2 FQNEAQ (reference sequence). The CDR3 loop reads CASSSRDRGSGYTF. CDR3 DNA sequence: TGTGCCAGCAGCTCCCGGGACAGGGGTTCGGGCTACACCTTC.

The chain carries TRBV29-1 and TRBJ2-1, with a tentative D call TRBD2 (6 bases). Trimming removed 2 bases from V and 1 base from J, with 9 bases in between. CDR1 is SQVTM, CDR2 ANQGSEA, per germline. The CDR3 has 14 residues. The CDR3 DNA reads as TGCAGCGTTGAACGGGGGACTTCCTACAATGAGCAGTTCTTC. Its translation is CSVERGTSYNEQFF.

This chain uses TRBV6-5 with TRBJ1-4, with 7 bases that match TRBD1. The CDR3 sequence is 13 residues long. The V and J ends lost 6 bases and 5 bases, in that order; junction bases with no gene match: 3. Looked up from germline, CDR1 is MNHEY and CDR2 is SVGAGI. This chain's CDR3 is CASSVTGNEKLFF. DNA of the CDR3: TGTGCCAGCAGCGTGACAGGGAATGAAAAACTGTTTTTT.

This clone was seen a handful of times. V gene TRBV19 combines with J gene TRBJ2-6, with 10 nucleotides matching TRBD1. The CDR3 totals 18 residues. Germline lookup yields CDR1 LNHDA and CDR2 SQIVND (reference sequence). J lost 1 base, V lost 4 bases, and 7 bases had no gene match. The CDR3 DNA sequence: TGTGCCAGTAGTACCCGACAGGGGGCGTCATCTGGGGCCAACGTCCTGACTTTC. Amino acids: CASSTRQGASSGANVLTF.

The chain has TRBV7-8 and TRBJ1-5, with TRBD1 identical over 11 bases. The CDR3 runs to 16 residues. V dropped 5 bases and J dropped 7; count of bases not matched to a gene: 10. Germline V lookup: CDR1 SGHVS, CDR2 FQNEAQ. This chain's CDR3 is CASSPKDRGLKQPQHF. The CDR3 nucleotides read TGTGCCAGCAGCCCTAAGGACAGGGGGCTAAAACAGCCCCAGCATTTT.

The rearrangement joins TRBV3-1 (or the pseudogene TRBV3-2) to TRBJ1-6; 7 bases are a match to TRBD1. Germline CDR1 LGHDT, CDR2 YNNKEL (reference sequence). The CDR3 has 18 amino acids. After removal of 0 bases from V and 7 bases from J, the junction contained 12 bases not matched to a gene. Here the CDR3 reads CASSQESYLTGPNSPLHF. The CDR3 coding sequence is TGTGCCAGCAGCCAAGAATCATACCTGACAGGGCCGAATTCACCCCTCCACTTT.

The chain recombines TRBV19 with TRBJ2-1, with a weak D call TRBD2 (6 bases). The V gene lost 2 bases and the J gene lost 7 bases, with 15 bases spanning the gap. The CDR3 covers 15 residues. Germline CDR1 reads LNHDA; CDR2 reads SQIVND (reference sequence). The CDR3 region has the DNA TGTGCCAGTAGTATAACTGGGACTGGGCGGAATGAGCAGTTCTTC. Residues: CASSITGTGRNEQFF.

This chain joins TRBV10-3 and TRBJ1-1, with TRBD1 matching over 8 bases. This CDR3 spans 13 amino acids. Germline values: CDR1 ENHRY, CDR2 SYGVKD. J gave up 5 bases and V 6 bases, and 5 bases lay outside the gene matches. The CDR3: CAISDRGRTEAFF. CDR3 coding DNA: TGTGCCATCAGCGACAGGGGAAGGACTGAAGCTTTCTTT.

Here the CDR3 DNA reads TGTGCCAGCATGGACAGCCATAATTCACCCCTCCACTTT. This translates into CASMDSHNSPLHF. This chain links TRBV2 with TRBJ1-6; TRBD1 is a possible D gene (6 bases). CDR1 and CDR2 (germline): SNHLY, FYNNEI. V was pared by 7 bases and J by 5 bases, with 9 bases between. The CDR3 is made up of 13 amino acids.

The genes are TRBV4-2 and TRBJ1-2; 9 bases align to TRBD1. V was pared by 3 bases and J by 2 bases, with 10 bases of the junction left unmatched. This CDR3 is 17 amino acids long. CDR1 is LGHNA, CDR2 YNFKEQ, per germline. The CDR3 loop is CASSQIGPGQGNYGYTF. DNA for the CDR3: TGTGCCAGCAGCCAGATTGGGCCGGGACAGGGAAACTATGGCTACACCTTC.

The rearrangement joins TRBV15 to TRBJ2-7; 9 bases are shared with TRBD1. This CDR3 is 12 amino acids long. The V gene's germline CDR1 is LNHNV and CDR2 YYDKDF (reference sequence). V lost 3 bases to trimming and J lost 6 bases; unmatched junction nucleotides: 0. In DNA form, the CDR3 reads TGTGCCACCAGCAGGGACAGGGGCGAGCAGTACTTC. It is translated as CATSRDRGEQYF.

This clone was counted a single time. The gene calls are TRBV6-5 and TRBJ2-3; maybe TRBD2 (6 bases). V gave up 6 bases and J gave up 4 bases, with 14 bases separating them. Germline V CDR1 and CDR2: MNHEY, SVGAGI. The CDR3 covers 14 residues. CDR3 sequence (DNA): TGTGCCAGCAGGGAGACTAGGGATTCAGATACGCAGTATTTT. Amino acids: CASRETRDSDTQYF.

This chain joins TRBV5-3 and TRBJ1-5, with 7 positions matching TRBD1. TRBV5-3 is an ORF for which the function is uncertain. The CDR3 is 17 residues long. The junction had 10 bases not matched to a gene; V was cut back by 2 bases and J by 2 bases. The CDR3 sequence is CARSLDRVRGGNQPQHF. Here the CDR3 DNA reads TGTGCCAGAAGCTTAGACAGGGTACGCGGGGGCAATCAGCCCCAGCATTTT.

This clone was counted a single time. CDR3 DNA sequence: TGCGCCAGCAGCTTGTCGTACAGATCTAGCACAGATACGCAGTATTTT. Amino acids: CASSLSYRSSTDTQYF. This chain links TRBV5-1 with TRBJ2-3; D ambiguous. Trimming removed 1 base at V and 0 bases at J, with 12 bases between. Looked up from germline, CDR1 is SGHRS and CDR2 is YFSETQ. The CDR3 has 16 residues.

CDR3 amino acids: CASSLANRGQWYGYTF. The DNA for the CDR3 is TGTGCCAGCAGCTTGGCGAACAGGGGGCAGTGGTATGGCTACACCTTC. This sequence joins TRBV5-6 and TRBJ1-2, with 9 bases lining up with TRBD1. The V segment lost 0 bases and the J segment 5 bases; nucleotides outside the gene matches: 8. Germline CDR1 and CDR2: SGHDT and YYEEEE. The CDR3 is made up of 16 amino acids.

The chain recombines TRBV7-8 with TRBJ1-5, with a weak D call TRBD1 (6 bases). CDR1 and CDR2 from the germline V gene are SGHVS and FQNEAQ. Trimming took 5 bases from V and 4 from J, leaving 9 bases between them. This CDR3 has 13 amino acids. In DNA form, the CDR3 reads TGTGCCAGCAGCGGCACAGGGAATCAGCCCCAGCATTTT. It yields the protein CASSGTGNQPQHF.

The gene calls are TRBV5-1 and TRBJ1-3; 8 nucleotides align to TRBD1. The trim removed 2 bases at V and 2 bases at J, leaving 3 bases unmatched. CDR1 is SGHRS, CDR2 YFSETQ, per germline. This CDR3 is built from 15 residues. CDR3 bases: TGCGCCAGCAGCTTCGGACAGGGTCCTGGAAACACCATATATTTT. As protein: CASSFGQGPGNTIYF.

Only one count was recorded for this clone. The CDR3 ends on some other residue instead of the conserved phenylalanine or tryptophan, so this is likely a read error. Because the CDR3's place on the DNA is in doubt, the DNA is left out and the CDR3 is given as listed by TCRdb. Here the CDR3 reads CARSPLPI. This sequence joins TRBV7-5 and TRBJ1-1. TRBV7-5 is a recognized pseudogene. The CDR3 totals 8 residues, both ends included.

The gene calls are TRBV2 and TRBJ1-1, with 7 bases lining up with TRBD1. The CDR3 covers 14 residues. The germline CDR1 and CDR2 sequences are SNHLY and FYNNEI. The V segment lost 6 bases and the J segment 2 bases; nucleotides outside the gene matches: 6. In nucleotides, the CDR3 is TGTGCCAGCAGCGTACAGGGGATCAACACTGAAGCTTTCTTT. Its protein product is CASSVQGINTEAFF.

The DNA of the CDR3 is TGTGCCAGCAGTGGACTAGCGGGGGCCGGGGGAGAGACCCAGTACTTC. Encoded protein: CASSGLAGAGGETQYF. The chain recombines TRBV2 with TRBJ2-5; 12 bases map to TRBD2. The trim removed 4 bases at V and 4 bases at J, leaving 7 bases unmatched. This CDR3 is built from 16 residues. Germline lookup yields CDR1 SNHLY and CDR2 FYNNEI.

This chain joins TRBV5-1 and TRBJ2-3, with TRBD2 identical over 10 bases. The CDR3 runs to 15 residues. Per germline, CDR1 SGHRS and CDR2 YFSETQ. V trimming: 0 bases; J trimming: 7 bases; junction bases outside the gene matches: 5. The CDR3 sequence: CASSLDLAGVYTQYF. The CDR3 DNA is TGCGCCAGCAGCTTGGATCTAGCGGGAGTTTATACGCAGTATTTT.

The rearrangement links TRBV5-1 to TRBJ2-3; 7 bases fit TRBD1. Germline CDR1 SGHRS, CDR2 YFSETQ. Trimming at V came to 4 bases and at J to 0 bases, leaving 8 bases not matched to a gene. The CDR3 covers 16 residues. The CDR3 sequence: CASSPGQVASTDTQYF. CDR3 nucleotides: TGCGCCAGCAGCCCCGGACAGGTCGCTAGCACAGATACGCAGTATTTT.

The chain carries TRBV2 and TRBJ2-2, with D unclear. CDR1 and CDR2 from the germline V gene are SNHLY and FYNNEI. The CDR3 covers 12 residues. Trimming removed 7 bases at V and 3 bases at J, with 6 bases between. The CDR3 DNA reads as TGTGCCAGCAATTATCACACCGGGGAGCTGTTTTTT. Translating gives CASNYHTGELFF.

V is TRBV6-5 and J is TRBJ1-3; 7 nucleotides align to TRBD1. J lost 4 bases, V lost 4 bases, and 4 bases had no gene match. There are 14 residues in the CDR3. CDR1 and CDR2 (germline): MNHEY, SVGAGI. The CDR3 region has the DNA TGTGCCAGCAGTTTTAGGGGGCCAGGAAACACCATATATTTT. Translating gives CASSFRGPGNTIYF.

The chain combines TRBV27 with TRBJ2-7, with 8 bases aligning to TRBD1. The ends lost 8 bases at V and 6 bases at J; junction bases unmatched: 9. The length of the CDR3 is 13 residues. Per the germline V gene, CDR1 is MNHEY and CDR2 is SMNVEV (reference sequence). CDR3 DNA: TGTGCCAGCGGGCGAGCCGGGACAGGCGAGCAGTACTTC. It yields the protein CASGRAGTGEQYF.

This clone was detected only a few times. The chain combines TRBV19 with TRBJ1-1; 10 bases fit TRBD1. Germline loops: CDR1 LNHDA, CDR2 SQIVND (reference sequence). The CDR3 length is 16 residues. The ends lost 3 bases at V and 4 bases at J; junction bases unmatched: 8. The CDR3 sequence: CASSIIGTGDATEAFF. The DNA of the CDR3 is TGTGCCAGTAGTATCATTGGGACAGGGGACGCCACTGAAGCTTTCTTT.

This clone was counted only a few times. The chain is built from TRBV5-1 and TRBJ1-4; 9 nucleotides align to TRBD1. V dropped 4 bases and J dropped 7; count of bases not matched to a gene: 5. Germline V gene data show CDR1 as SGHRS and CDR2 as YFSETQ. The CDR3 is made up of 14 amino acids. The CDR3 region is CASSTGTGSEKLFF. The CDR3 bases are TGCGCCAGCAGCACCGGGACAGGGTCTGAAAAACTGTTTTTT. Filled out from reference TRBV5-1 and TRBJ1-4, the complete variable domain reads KAGVTQTPRYLIKTRGQQVTLSCSPISGHRSVSWYQQTPGQGLQFLFEYFSETQRNKGNFPGRFSGRQFSNSRSEMNVSTLELGDSALYLCASSTGTGSEKLFFGSGTQLSVL.

This clone was detected a few times. The chain uses TRBV6-5 and TRBJ2-7; 7 bases agree with TRBD1. The CDR3 contains 13 residues. The germline V gene encodes CDR1 MNHEY and CDR2 SVGAGI. The J segment lost 4 bases and the V segment lost 7 bases, leaving 7 bases of the junction unmatched. The CDR3 DNA follows: TGTGCCAGCACCCCCCCGGGACAGTACGAGCAGTACTTC. It codes for CASTPPGQYEQYF.